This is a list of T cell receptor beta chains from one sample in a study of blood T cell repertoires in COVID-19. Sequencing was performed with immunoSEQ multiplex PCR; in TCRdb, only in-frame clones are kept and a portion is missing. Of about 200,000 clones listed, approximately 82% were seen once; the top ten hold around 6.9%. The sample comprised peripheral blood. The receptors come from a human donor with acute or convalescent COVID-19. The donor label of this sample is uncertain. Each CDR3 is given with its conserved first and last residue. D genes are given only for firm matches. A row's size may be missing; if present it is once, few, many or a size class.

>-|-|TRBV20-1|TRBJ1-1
CSARGVHEAFF
TGCAGTGCTAGAGGAGTCCACGAAGCTTTCTTT
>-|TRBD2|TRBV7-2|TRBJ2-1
CASSLAGGPYNEQFF
TGTGCCAGCAGCTTAGCGGGAGGGCCATACAATGAGCAGTTCTTC
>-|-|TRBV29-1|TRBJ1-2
CSIRTVNYGYTF
TGCAGCATACGGACAGTTAACTATGGCTACACCTTC
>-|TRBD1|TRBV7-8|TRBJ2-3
CASSPDRAASTDTQYF
TGTGCCAGCAGCCCCGACAGGGCCGCTTCCACAGATACGCAGTATTTT
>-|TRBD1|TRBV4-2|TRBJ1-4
CASSRQQGGNEKLFF
TGTGCCAGCAGTCGACAACAGGGGGGGAATGAAAAACTGTTTTTT
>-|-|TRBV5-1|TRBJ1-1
CASSLGGSLHTEAFF
TGCGCCAGCAGCTTGGGCGGCAGCTTACACACTGAAGCTTTCTTT
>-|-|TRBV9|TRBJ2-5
CASSVAEGGTQYF
TGTGCCAGCAGCGTAGCTGAAGGGGGGACCCAGTACTTC
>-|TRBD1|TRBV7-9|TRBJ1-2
CASSFQGATSNYGYTF
TGTGCCAGCAGCTTCCAGGGGGCTACATCTAACTATGGCTACACCTTC
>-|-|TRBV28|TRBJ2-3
CASSYGGGTDTQYF
TGTGCCAGCAGTTACGGCGGTGGCACAGATACGCAGTATTTT
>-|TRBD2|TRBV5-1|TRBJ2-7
CASSSREGYEQYF
TGCGCCAGCAGCTCCCGGGAGGGGTACGAGCAGTACTTC
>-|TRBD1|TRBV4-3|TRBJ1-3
CASSPLLGQGVTIYF
TGCGCCAGCAGCCCGCTGCTTGGACAGGGAGTCACCATATATTTT
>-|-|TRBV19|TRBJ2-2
CASSIQGYTGELFF
TGTGCCAGTAGTATCCAGGGTTACACCGGGGAGCTGTTTTTT
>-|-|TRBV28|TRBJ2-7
CASSHLQGSYEQYF
TGTGCCAGCAGTCATCTACAGGGCTCCTACGAGCAGTACTTC
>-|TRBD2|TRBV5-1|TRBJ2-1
CASSVRGDNEQFF
TGCGCCAGCAGCGTGCGGGGGGACAATGAGCAGTTCTTC
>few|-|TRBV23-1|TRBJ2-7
CASSSLKTALSSYEQYF
TGCGCCAGCAGTTCTTTAAAGACAGCCTTAAGCTCCTACGAGCAGTACTTC
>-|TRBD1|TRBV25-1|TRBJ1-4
CASSATGGIEKLFF
TGTGCCAGCAGTGCGACAGGGGGCATTGAAAAACTGTTTTTT
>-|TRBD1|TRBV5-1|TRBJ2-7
CASSIRQGSYEQYF
TGCGCCAGCAGCATTAGACAGGGGTCCTACGAGCAGTACTTC
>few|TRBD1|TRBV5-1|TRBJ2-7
CASSSGGASLYEQYF
TGCGCCAGCAGCTCAGGGGGTGCCTCACTCTACGAGCAGTACTTC
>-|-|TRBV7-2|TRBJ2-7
CASSLALIGSYEQYF
TGTGCCAGCAGCTTAGCGCTAATTGGCTCCTACGAGCAGTACTTC
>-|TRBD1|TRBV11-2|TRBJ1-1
CASSLLAGGAPYTEAFF
TGTGCCAGCAGCTTGCTTGCAGGGGGCGCCCCTTACACTGAAGCTTTCTTT
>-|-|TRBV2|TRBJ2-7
CASRVTGNSYEQYF
TGTGCCAGCAGAGTTACCGGGAACTCCTACGAGCAGTACTTC
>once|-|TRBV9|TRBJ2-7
CASSPTGHGNYEQYF
TGTGCCAGCAGCCCTACGGGACACGGAAACTACGAGCAGTACTTC
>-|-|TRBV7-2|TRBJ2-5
CASSPQAGPAETQYF
TGTGCCAGCAGCCCACAGGCGGGGCCGGCGGAGACCCAGTACTTC
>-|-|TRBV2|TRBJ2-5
CASNQGQGRETQYF
TGTGCCAGCAATCAAGGTCAGGGGAGAGAGACCCAGTACTTC
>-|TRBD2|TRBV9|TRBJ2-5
CASSVRSGRAETQYF
TGTGCCAGCAGCGTAAGAAGCGGGAGGGCCGAGACCCAGTACTTC
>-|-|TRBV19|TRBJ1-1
CASTLTAGRAFF
TGTGCCAGTACCTTAACGGCGGGGCGGGCTTTCTTT
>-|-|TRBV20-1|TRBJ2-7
CSASSRGEQYF
TGCAGTGCTAGTTCCCGGGGCGAGCAGTACTTC
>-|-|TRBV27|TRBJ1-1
CASRTRGTGPTEAFF
TGTGCCAGCAGGACAAGGGGAACAGGACCCACTGAAGCTTTCTTT
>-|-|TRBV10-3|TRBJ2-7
CAISGGRGHEQYF
TGTGCCATCAGTGGCGGACGGGGTCACGAGCAGTACTTC
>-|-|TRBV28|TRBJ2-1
CASSSSSGQNEQFF
TGTGCCAGCAGTTCATCCTCCGGACAGAATGAGCAGTTCTTC
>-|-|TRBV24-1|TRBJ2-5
CATSDLGRGPETQYF
TGTGCCACCAGTGATTTGGGGCGGGGCCCGGAGACCCAGTACTTC
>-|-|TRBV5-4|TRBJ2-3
CASSLMGRGGTDTQYF
TGTGCCAGCAGCTTGATGGGCAGGGGTGGCACAGATACGCAGTATTTT
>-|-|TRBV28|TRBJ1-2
CASSFPPDYGYTF
TGTGCCAGCAGTTTCCCCCCCGACTATGGCTACACCTTC
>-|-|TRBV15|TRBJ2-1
CATSGSGREQFF
TGTGCCACCAGCGGATCAGGGCGGGAGCAGTTCTTC
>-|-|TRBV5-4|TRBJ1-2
CASSPPAEFSMRYTF
TGTGCCAGCAGCCCGCCCGCTGAGTTTTCTATGCGCTACACCTTC
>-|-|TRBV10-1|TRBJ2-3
CASSGGGTGDTQYF
TGCGCCAGCAGTGGAGGCGGGACTGGAGATACGCAGTATTTT
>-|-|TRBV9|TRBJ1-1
CASSVRDFGEGEAFF
TGTGCCAGCAGCGTAAGGGACTTTGGCGAGGGTGAAGCTTTCTTT
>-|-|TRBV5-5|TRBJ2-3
CASSLDLLTDTQYF
TGTGCCAGCAGCTTAGATTTACTCACAGATACGCAGTATTTT
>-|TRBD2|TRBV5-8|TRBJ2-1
CASSFTGTIPNEQFF
TGTGCCAGCAGCTTTACCGGGACTATCCCCAATGAGCAGTTCTTC
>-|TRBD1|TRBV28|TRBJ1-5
CASSRDSLNQPQHF
TGTGCCAGCAGCCGGGACAGCCTCAATCAGCCCCAGCATTTT
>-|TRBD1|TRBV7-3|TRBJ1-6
CASSWTGADNSPLHF
TGTGCCAGCAGCTGGACAGGGGCGGATAATTCACCCCTCCACTTT
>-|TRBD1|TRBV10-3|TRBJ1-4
CAISATGRNEKLFF
TGTGCCATCAGTGCGACAGGGCGGAATGAAAAACTGTTTTTT
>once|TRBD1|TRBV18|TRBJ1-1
CASSPGQGNTEAFF
TGTGCCAGCTCACCTGGACAGGGAAACACTGAAGCTTTCTTT
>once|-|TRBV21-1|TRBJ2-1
CASSIQTILAGGHNEQFF
TGTGCCAGCAGCATCCAAACGATTCTAGCGGGAGGACACAATGAGCAGTTCTTC
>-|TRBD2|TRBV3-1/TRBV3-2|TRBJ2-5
CASSGGTSGSGETQYF
TGTGCCAGCAGCGGCGGGACTAGCGGGAGCGGGGAGACCCAGTACTTC
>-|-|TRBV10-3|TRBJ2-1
CAITSGPKYNEQFF
TGTGCCATCACGAGCGGGCCAAAATACAATGAGCAGTTCTTC
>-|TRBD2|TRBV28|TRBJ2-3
CASSLTLAGVGTDTQYF
TGTGCCAGCAGTCTAACACTAGCGGGAGTGGGCACAGATACGCAGTATTTT
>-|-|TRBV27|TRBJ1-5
CASSLSRNQPQHF
TGTGCCAGCAGTTTGTCTAGGAATCAGCCCCAGCATTTT